The rows below give T cell receptor beta chains drawn from one sample of a study of a mutant IDH1 vaccine in newly diagnosed glioma. Using immunoSEQ multiplex PCR, the repertoire was profiled, and TCRdb retains in-frame clones only, with some absent. Among over 50,000 clones listed, 75% to 90% were seen once. Their recognized antigens are unknown. The sample here was PBMCs, taken from a glioma patient whose treatment included an IDH1 peptide vaccine. Receptors were obtained from a woman between 35 and 50 years old with glioma. CDR3s include the opening cysteine and the closing phenylalanine or tryptophan. Each record gives: CDR3 protein, CDR3 DNA, V gene, clone size, D gene, J gene. A D gene is named only where the DNA matches it firmly. Expanded clones are given a class, and other clones once, few, many or no size at all.

CDR3: CASSRLGTLDTEAFF; DNA: TGTGCCAGCAGCCGGTTGGGGACCCTTGACACTGAAGCTTTCTTT; V: TRBV5-5; size: .; D: .; J: TRBJ1-1
CDR3: CASRDTGTANTGELFF; DNA: TGTGCCAGCAGAGACACCGGGACAGCGAACACCGGGGAGCTGTTTTTT; V: TRBV13; size: .; D: TRBD1; J: TRBJ2-2
CDR3: CASSSPPLTGYTF; DNA: TGTGCCAGCAGCTCCCCCCCCCTGACGGGCTACACCTTC; V: TRBV5-6; size: .; D: .; J: TRBJ1-2
CDR3: CASSKTGPLAKNIQYF; DNA: TGCGCCAGCAGCAAGACAGGGCCTCTAGCCAAAAACATTCAGTACTTC; V: TRBV10-1; size: .; D: TRBD1; J: TRBJ2-4
CDR3: CASSLFLGIGNEQFF; DNA: TGTGCCAGCAGTTTATTTTTGGGAATCGGGAATGAGCAGTTCTTC; V: TRBV27; size: .; D: .; J: TRBJ2-1
CDR3: CAWSGGSNQPQHF; DNA: TGTGCCTGGAGTGGGGGTAGCAATCAGCCCCAGCATTTT; V: TRBV30; size: few; D: .; J: TRBJ1-5
CDR3: CAISAPQGEANYGYTF; DNA: TGTGCCATCAGTGCCCCCCAAGGGGAAGCTAACTATGGCTACACCTTC; V: TRBV10-3; size: .; D: .; J: TRBJ1-2
CDR3: CASSVDRGFSYTEAFF; DNA: TGCGCCAGCAGCGTGGACAGGGGGTTTTCGTACACTGAAGCTTTCTTT; V: TRBV5-1; size: .; D: TRBD1; J: TRBJ1-1
CDR3: CASSYSPNQPQHF; DNA: TGTGCCAGCAGTTACTCCCCGAATCAGCCCCAGCATTTT; V: TRBV6-5; size: .; D: .; J: TRBJ1-5
CDR3: CASSQDINQPQHF; DNA: TGCGCCAGCAGCCAAGATATCAATCAGCCCCAGCATTTT; V: TRBV4-3; size: .; D: .; J: TRBJ1-5
CDR3: CAKGAGYEQYF; DNA: TGTGCCAAGGGGGCGGGCTACGAGCAGTACTTC; V: TRBV2; size: .; D: TRBD1; J: TRBJ2-7
CDR3: CAGTPPAAGANVLTF; DNA: TGTGCCGGAACCCCACCCGCCGCTGGGGCCAACGTCCTGACTTTC; V: TRBV7-9; size: once; D: .; J: TRBJ2-6
CDR3: CASSIRPTGNTEAFF; DNA: TGTGCCAGTAGTATCAGGCCAACAGGGAACACTGAAGCTTTCTTT; V: TRBV19; size: .; D: .; J: TRBJ1-1
CDR3: CASSSLGNPRDYGYTF; DNA: TGTGCCAGCAGCTCCTTAGGGAATCCACGAGACTATGGCTACACCTTC; V: TRBV6-6; size: .; D: .; J: TRBJ1-2
CDR3: CASSLAYEQYF; DNA: TGTGCCAGCAGCTTAGCCTACGAGCAGTACTTC; V: TRBV11-2; size: .; D: .; J: TRBJ2-7
CDR3: CASSQGEYTEAFF; DNA: TGTGCCAGCAGCCAGGGGGAGTACACTGAAGCTTTCTTT; V: TRBV7-8; size: .; D: TRBD1; J: TRBJ1-1
CDR3: CASSFGTGFGYGYTF; DNA: TGTGCCAGCAGTTTCGGGACAGGGTTTGGCTATGGCTACACCTTC; V: TRBV28; size: .; D: TRBD1; J: TRBJ1-2
CDR3: CASSISGRADISNQPQHF; DNA: TGTGCCAGTAGTATCAGTGGCAGGGCAGATATTAGCAATCAGCCCCAGCATTTT; V: TRBV19; size: .; D: .; J: TRBJ1-5
CDR3: CASISVEGEKLFF; DNA: TGTGCCAGCATCTCAGTAGAGGGAGAAAAACTGTTTTTT; V: TRBV6-6; size: few; D: .; J: TRBJ1-4
CDR3: CASSPVQGRYGYTF; DNA: TGTGCCAGCAGCCCGGTACAGGGCAGATATGGCTACACCTTC; V: TRBV6-5; size: .; D: .; J: TRBJ1-2
CDR3: CASIKTGGTGELFF; DNA: TGTGCCAGCATCAAGACAGGGGGCACCGGGGAGCTGTTTTTT; V: TRBV2; size: once; D: TRBD1; J: TRBJ2-2
CDR3: CASSLVGQGSETQYF; DNA: TGCGCCAGCAGCTTGGTGGGCCAGGGTTCAGAGACCCAGTACTTC; V: TRBV5-1; size: .; D: .; J: TRBJ2-5
CDR3: CASGTGHNSPLHF; DNA: TGTGCCAGCGGGACGGGCCATAATTCACCCCTCCACTTT; V: TRBV27; size: .; D: .; J: TRBJ1-6
CDR3: CASSLHRYEQYF; DNA: TGTGCCAGCAGCCTACACCGCTACGAGCAGTACTTC; V: TRBV14; size: .; D: .; J: TRBJ2-7
CDR3: CASSYHREVQPQHF; DNA: TGTGCCAGCAGTTACCACAGGGAGGTCCAGCCCCAGCATTTT; V: TRBV6-5; size: .; D: .; J: TRBJ1-5
CDR3: CASSSQGYGYTF; DNA: TGTGCCAGCAGCTCACAGGGTTATGGCTACACCTTC; V: TRBV7-9; size: .; D: .; J: TRBJ1-2
CDR3: CASSLGSSSYEQYF; DNA: TGCGCCAGCAGCTTAGGCTCGAGCTCCTACGAGCAGTACTTC; V: TRBV5-1; size: .; D: .; J: TRBJ2-7
CDR3: CASSLTGHDGYTF; DNA: TGCGCCAGCAGTCTTACCGGACATGATGGCTACACCTTC; V: TRBV10-1; size: .; D: .; J: TRBJ1-2
CDR3: CASSPPGGLRTANTEAFF; DNA: TGTGCCAGCAGCCCCCCCGGGGGGCTACGAACCGCGAACACTGAAGCTTTCTTT; V: TRBV14; size: .; D: .; J: TRBJ1-1
CDR3: CASSKTQGLLNNEQFF; DNA: TGTGCCAGCAGCAAAACACAGGGCCTTTTAAACAATGAGCAGTTCTTC; V: TRBV9; size: .; D: .; J: TRBJ2-1
CDR3: CASSLEVSGPAGYTF; DNA: TGTGCCAGCAGCTTAGAAGTGAGTGGCCCCGCGGGCTACACCTTC; V: TRBV7-2; size: .; D: .; J: TRBJ1-2
CDR3: CASSPPWEAAKNIQYF; DNA: TGTGCCAGCTCACCACCCTGGGAGGCCGCCAAAAACATTCAGTACTTC; V: TRBV18; size: .; D: .; J: TRBJ2-4
CDR3: CASSSGAYEQYF; DNA: TGCGCCAGCAGCTCCGGGGCCTACGAGCAGTACTTC; V: TRBV5-1; size: .; D: .; J: TRBJ2-7
CDR3: CASSQGDRGNEQYF; DNA: TGTGCCAGCAGCCAAGGAGACAGGGGGAACGAGCAGTACTTC; V: TRBV4-2; size: .; D: TRBD1; J: TRBJ2-7
CDR3: CASSHGLAGDTQYF; DNA: TGTGCCAGCAGTCATGGACTAGCGGGAGATACGCAGTATTTT; V: TRBV7-9; size: .; D: TRBD2; J: TRBJ2-3
CDR3: CASSIGPGTYEQYF; DNA: TGTGCCAGTAGTATAGGCCCGGGTACCTACGAGCAGTACTTC; V: TRBV19; size: .; D: .; J: TRBJ2-7
CDR3: CASSLAGALNTEAFF; DNA: TGTGCCAGCAGCTTAGCGGGGGCCCTGAACACTGAAGCTTTCTTT; V: TRBV7-8; size: .; D: .; J: TRBJ1-1